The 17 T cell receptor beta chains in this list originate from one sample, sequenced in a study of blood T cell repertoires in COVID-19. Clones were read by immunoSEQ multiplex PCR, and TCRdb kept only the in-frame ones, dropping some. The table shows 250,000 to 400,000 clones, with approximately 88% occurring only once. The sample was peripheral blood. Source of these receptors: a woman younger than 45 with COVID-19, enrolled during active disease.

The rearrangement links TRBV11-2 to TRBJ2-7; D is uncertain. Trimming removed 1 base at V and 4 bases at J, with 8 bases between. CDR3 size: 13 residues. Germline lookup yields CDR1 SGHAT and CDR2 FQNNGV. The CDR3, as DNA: TGTGCCAGCAGCTTAGGAGGCTTGTACGAGCAGTACTTC. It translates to CASSLGGLYEQYF.

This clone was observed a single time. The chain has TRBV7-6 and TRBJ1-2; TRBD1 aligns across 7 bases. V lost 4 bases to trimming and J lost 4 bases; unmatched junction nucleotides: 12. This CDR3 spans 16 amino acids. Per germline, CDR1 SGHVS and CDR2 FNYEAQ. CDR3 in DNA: TGTGCCAGCAGCTCCGAGGGAACAGGGGTCCCCTATGGCTACACCTTC. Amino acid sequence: CASSSEGTGVPYGYTF.

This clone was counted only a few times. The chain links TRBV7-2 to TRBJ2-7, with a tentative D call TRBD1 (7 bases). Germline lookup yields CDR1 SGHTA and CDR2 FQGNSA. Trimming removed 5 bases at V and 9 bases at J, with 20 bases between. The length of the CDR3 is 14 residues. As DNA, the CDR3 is TGTGCCAGCAGCCTCAGGGGGGACCTCGACGGGCAGTACTTC. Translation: CASSLRGDLDGQYF. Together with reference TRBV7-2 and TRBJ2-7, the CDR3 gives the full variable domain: GAGVSQSPSNKVTEKGKDVELRCDPISGHTALYWYRQSLGQGLEFLIYFQGNSAPDKSGLPSDRFSAERTGGSVSTLTIQRTQQEDSAVYLCASSLRGDLDGQYFGPGTRLTVT.

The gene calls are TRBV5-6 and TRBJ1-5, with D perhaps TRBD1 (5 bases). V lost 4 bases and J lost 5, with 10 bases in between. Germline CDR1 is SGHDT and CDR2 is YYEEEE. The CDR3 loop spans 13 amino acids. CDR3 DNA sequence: TGTGCCAGCAGCGATTGGGGCCATCAGCCCCAGCATTTT. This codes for CASSDWGHQPQHF.

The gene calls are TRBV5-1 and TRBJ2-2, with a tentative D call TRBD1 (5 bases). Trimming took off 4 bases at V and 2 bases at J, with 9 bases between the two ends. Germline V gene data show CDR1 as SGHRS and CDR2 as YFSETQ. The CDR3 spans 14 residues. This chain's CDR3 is CASSADSNTGELFF. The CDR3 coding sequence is TGCGCCAGCAGCGCTGACAGTAACACCGGGGAGCTGTTTTTT.

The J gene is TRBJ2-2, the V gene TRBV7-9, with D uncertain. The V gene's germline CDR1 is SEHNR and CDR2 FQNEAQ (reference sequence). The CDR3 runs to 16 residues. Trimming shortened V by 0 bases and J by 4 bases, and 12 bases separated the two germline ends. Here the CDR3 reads CASSLAGGRRTGELFF. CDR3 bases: TGTGCCAGCAGCTTAGCTGGTGGGCGTCGCACCGGGGAGCTGTTTTTT.

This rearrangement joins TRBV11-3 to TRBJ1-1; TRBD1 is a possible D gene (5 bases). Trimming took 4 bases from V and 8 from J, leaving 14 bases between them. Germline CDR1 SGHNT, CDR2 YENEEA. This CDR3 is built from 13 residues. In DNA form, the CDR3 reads TGTGCCAGCAGCTACTGGGGAGGGACCGAAGCTTTCTTT. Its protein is CASSYWGGTEAFF.

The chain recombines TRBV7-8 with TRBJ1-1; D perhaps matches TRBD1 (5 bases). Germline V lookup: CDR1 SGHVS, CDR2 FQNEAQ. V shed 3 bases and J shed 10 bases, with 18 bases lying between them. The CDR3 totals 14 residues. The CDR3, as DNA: TGTGCCAGCAGCTTCCGGACAACCGACCCAGCAGCTTTCTTT. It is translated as CASSFRTTDPAAFF.

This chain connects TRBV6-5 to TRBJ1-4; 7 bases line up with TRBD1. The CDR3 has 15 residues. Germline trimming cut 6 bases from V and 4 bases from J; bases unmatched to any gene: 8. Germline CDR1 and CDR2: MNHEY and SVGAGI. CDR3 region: CASSGKTGINEKLFF. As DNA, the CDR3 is TGTGCCAGCAGCGGAAAGACAGGGATTAATGAAAAACTGTTTTTT.

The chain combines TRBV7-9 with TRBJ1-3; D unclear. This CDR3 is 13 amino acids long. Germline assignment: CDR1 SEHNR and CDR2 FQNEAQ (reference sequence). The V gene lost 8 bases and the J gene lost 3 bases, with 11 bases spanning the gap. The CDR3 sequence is CASEVGLGNTIYF. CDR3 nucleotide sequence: TGTGCCAGCGAGGTCGGTCTTGGAAACACCATATATTTT.

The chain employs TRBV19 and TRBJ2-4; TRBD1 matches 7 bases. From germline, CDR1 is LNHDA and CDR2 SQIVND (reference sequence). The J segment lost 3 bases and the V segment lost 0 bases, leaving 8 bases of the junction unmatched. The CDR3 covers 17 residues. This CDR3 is CASSIETTGLGKNIQYF. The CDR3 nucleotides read TGTGCCAGTAGTATAGAGACGACAGGGTTAGGCAAAAACATTCAGTACTTC.

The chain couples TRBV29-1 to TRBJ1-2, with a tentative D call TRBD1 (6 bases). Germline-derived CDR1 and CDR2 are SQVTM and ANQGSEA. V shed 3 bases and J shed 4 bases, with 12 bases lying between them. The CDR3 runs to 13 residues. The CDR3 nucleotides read TGCAGCGTTGAGCCGACAGGAGCCTATGGCTACACCTTC. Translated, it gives CSVEPTGAYGYTF.

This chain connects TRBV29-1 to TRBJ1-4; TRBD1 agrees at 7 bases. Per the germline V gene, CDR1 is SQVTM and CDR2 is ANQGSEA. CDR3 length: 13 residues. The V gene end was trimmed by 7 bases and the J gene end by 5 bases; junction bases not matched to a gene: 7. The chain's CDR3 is CSGGTATNEKLFF. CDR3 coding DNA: TGCAGCGGCGGGACAGCCACAAATGAAAAACTGTTTTTT.

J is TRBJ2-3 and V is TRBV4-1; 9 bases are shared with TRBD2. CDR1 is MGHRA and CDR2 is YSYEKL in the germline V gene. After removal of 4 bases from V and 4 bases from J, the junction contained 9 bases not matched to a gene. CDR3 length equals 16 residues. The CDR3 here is CASSRLAGGSADTQYF. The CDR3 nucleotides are TGCGCCAGCAGCCGTCTTGCGGGAGGGAGCGCAGATACGCAGTATTTT.

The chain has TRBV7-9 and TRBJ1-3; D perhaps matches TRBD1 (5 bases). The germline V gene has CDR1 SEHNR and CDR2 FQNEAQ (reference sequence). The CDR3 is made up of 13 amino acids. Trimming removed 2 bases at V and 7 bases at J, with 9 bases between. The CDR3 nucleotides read TGTGCCAGCAGCTTACAGGGAAGCAACACCATATATTTT. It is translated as CASSLQGSNTIYF.

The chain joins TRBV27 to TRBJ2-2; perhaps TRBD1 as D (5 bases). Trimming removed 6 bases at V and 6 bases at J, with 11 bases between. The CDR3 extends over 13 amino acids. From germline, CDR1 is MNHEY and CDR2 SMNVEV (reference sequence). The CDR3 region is CASSPDSSGELFF. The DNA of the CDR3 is TGTGCCAGCAGCCCCGACAGTTCCGGGGAGCTGTTTTTT.

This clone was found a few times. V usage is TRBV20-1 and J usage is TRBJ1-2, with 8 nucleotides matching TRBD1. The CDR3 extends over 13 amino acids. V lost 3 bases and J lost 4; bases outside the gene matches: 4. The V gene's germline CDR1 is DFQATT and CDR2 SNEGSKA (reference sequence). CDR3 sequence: CSASDRGSYGYTF. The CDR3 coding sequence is TGCAGTGCTAGTGACAGGGGATCCTATGGCTACACCTTC.